The sequence of this T cell receptor (beta chain) was determined in a study of cytomegalovirus exposure and HLA in healthy donors. Study-level points and caveats: Apart from CMV serostatus, no immune exposure information was available.

For this clone: As yet, its antigen is unknown.

The PCR contained 60 Vbeta and 13 Jbeta primers. TCRdb's table, derived via immunoSEQ multiplex PCR, lists solely in-frame clones and lacks some. The repertoire has about 140,000 clones, about 80% of them found once; the top ten carry approximately 1.5%. The CDR3 loop spans 14 amino acids. Germline V gene lookup returns CDR1 SGHTA and CDR2 FQGNSA. J gave up 5 bases and V 4 bases, and 6 bases lay outside the gene matches. The receptor's source is a man aged 25-40 years in good health and CMV-seropositive. Source material: PBMCs. The chain links TRBV7-2 to TRBJ2-5; 8 bases agree with TRBD1. The CDR3 spells CASSSQGARETQYF. In DNA form, the CDR3 reads TGTGCCAGCAGCTCTCAGGGGGCGCGGGAGACCCAGTACTTC.